What follows describes a single T cell receptor (beta chain). Sequencing used immunoSEQ multiplex PCR; TCRdb keeps in-frame clones, though not all of them. There are approximately 300,000 clones in the sample; 80% to 90% occur only once, and roughly 4% lies in the top ten. This entry is derived from a study of blood T cell repertoires in COVID-19. Study-wide background: Sources were T cells, B-cell-depleted T cells, or PBMCs; the material itself was cDNA or gDNA.

Between the trimmed V and J ends, which lost 5 bases and 3 bases, there was a span of 4 bases. The CDR3 contains 11 residues. The study recruited people aged about 18 to 95 years across around 24 US areas. Assignment of participants to cohorts was predicated upon participant-reported clinical history. Cohort 3 recovered donors had two negative PCRs, clearance, or symptom resolution. The chain recombines TRBV12-3 or TRBV12-4 with TRBJ1-2; D is ambiguous. The sequence was obtained from a woman aged 30 to 39 who had recovered from COVID-19. Material for sequencing was PBMCs or T cells enriched from blood (not recorded which). The CDR3 sequence is CASSPDYGYTF. CDR3 nucleotide sequence: TGTGCCAGCAGTCCCGACTATGGCTACACCTTC.